Shown below are 2 T cell receptor beta chains from a single sample sequenced in a study of T cells in Graves' hyperthyroidism and ophthalmopathy. The TCR beta CDR3 regions underwent amplification using RNA transcripts as the source. When the TCR CDR3 underwent first-round RT-PCR, the HTBI primer set was used. Each CDR3 protein gets one entry after TCRdb re-called the multiplex PCR reads with MiXCR. In the table there are around 530,000 distinct CDR3 sequences, under 20% of which are singletons. The source material was blood. These receptors were collected from a woman between 18 and 29 years old with Graves' ophthalmopathy.

This clonotype was seen repeatedly, ten times or more. This chain links TRBV30 with TRBJ1-4; D gene uncertain. Germline loops: CDR1 GTSNPN, CDR2 SVGIG (reference sequence). Trimming stripped 4 bases from V and 8 bases from J, with 8 bases between. The CDR3 spans 11 residues. CDR3 protein: CAWTHREKLFF. CDR3 nucleotide sequence: TGTGCCTGGACACACAGAGAAAAACTGTTTTTT. The full variable domain, its missing parts supplied by reference TRBV30 and TRBJ1-4, is SQTIHQWPATLVQPVGSPLSLECTVEGTSNPNLYWYRQAAGRGLQLLFYSVGIGQISSEVPQNLSASRPQDRQFILSSKKLLLSDSGFYLCAWTHREKLFFGSGTQLSVL.

The chain combines TRBV27 with TRBJ2-3, with a tentative D call TRBD2 (6 bases). The CDR3 extends over 16 amino acids. V gave up 5 bases and J gave up 0 bases, with 15 bases separating them. Germline V CDR1 and CDR2: MNHEY, SMNVEV (reference sequence). The CDR3 DNA reads TGTGCCAGCAGTCTCTCAGGACTACCCAGCACAGATACGCAGTATTTT. As protein: CASSLSGLPSTDTQYF.